This T cell receptor beta chain comes out of a study of blood T cells in healthy people across ages (dated by TCRdb to 2014 to 2015). With respect to the entire study: In model experiments, template switching captured about one uniquely barcoded TCR beta cDNA molecule for every two T cells. The study measured age-related changes in TCR beta repertoire diversity using deep sequencing normalized with unique cDNA molecular identifiers. Using the same blood draw, the study looked at two additional independent replicas of 1 million unique cDNA reads for two donors, one aged 18 to 30 and the other aged 80 or older. Donors were grouped into four age groups: young (average roughly 17 years), middle-aged (roughly 37), aged (around 60) and long-lived (over 80). To avoid experimental bias, donors of different ages were randomly spread across the sequencing lanes. Paper-wide results and their limitations: Compared with the aged group, more naive CD4+ T cells, fewer expanded clones and increased TCR diversity were shown by the long-lived group, suggesting age selection. Estimates of total diversity from one million sequenced T cells were regarded as lower bounds and underestimates. A strong correlation was found between observed TCR beta diversity and the percentage of naive T cells measured by flow cytometry. Since profiling was done on bulk unsorted PBMCs, naive and antigen-experienced compartments could not be conclusively compared. Because the CMV infection status of the donors was unknown, age-related changes in expanded clonotypes may potentially have been confounded. As age increased, observed TCR beta diversity per million T cells dropped in a roughly linear way, and a significant reduction was already evident by age about 36.

The CDR3 sequence holds 16 residues, the cysteine and phenylalanine included. The sequence is cut down to CDR3 DNA, 48 bases in frame from base 1. Trimming takes 0 bases from V and 7 bases from J, and the germline ends sit 16 bases apart. CDR1 LNHNV and CDR2 YYDKDF are derived from the germline V gene (reference sequence). The sample holds a few counts of this clonotype. Its cognate antigen has yet to be identified. No much larger clone is present one base from it, and per-base qualities are unavailable. Library preparation was by 5' RACE. Instrument used: Illumina HiSeq 2500. A second PCR of roughly 7 to 11 cycles was performed with a sample-barcoded 5' primer and a J-beta primer mix. A template-switch 5' adaptor carrying 12 random nucleotides introduced a unique molecular identifier onto each TCR beta cDNA molecule. Each sample yielded at least 2.5 million CDR3-containing paired-end reads. First-strand cDNA was synthesized from all RNA with the Mint cDNA synthesis kit, primed by a TRBC-specific oligonucleotide. Following uracil-DNA glycosylase treatment, all cDNA underwent a first 18-cycle PCR with the universal primers M1SS and BC2_uni_R. The original pipeline was this. Each sample was normalized by randomly selecting 1 million high-quality reads, each carrying a distinct molecular identifier. Instead of being binned into consensus sequences, reads with shared molecular identifiers were discarded. MiTCR, with a Q25 quality threshold and the strictest error-elimination algorithm, was used for CDR3 identification, clonotype clustering and error correction. A nonparametric unseen species model with Euler transformation was used to estimate a lower bound on total TCR beta diversity. In-frame beta chains were kept once TCRdb had trimmed the public reads at Q25 with fastp and called clones with MiXCR. Rows with one shared CDR3 protein collapse into an entry with the most common genes and DNA. The V and J calls reflect TCRdb's pipeline rather than the authors' work. For this sample there are under 1,000,000 distinct CDR3 sequences; roughly 34% appear just once. Approximately 12% of the sample rests with the top ten.

Donors were a few dozen systemically healthy Caucasian individuals from Russia aged about 6 to 100 years. Roughly 11 milliliters of peripheral blood were drawn from each donor into EDTA-treated Vacutainer tubes. Ficoll-Paque density-gradient centrifugation was used to isolate PBMCs, with at least 7 million per sample. Total RNA, at least 5 micrograms per sample, was extracted from PBMCs with Trizol reagent. For every donor, flow cytometry on a PBMC aliquot measured the percentage of naive CD45RAhigh/CD27high T cells. This clonotype was obtained from a man aged 18-30 years in good health. Specimen: blood. This chain is built from TRBV15 and TRBJ2-1; the D gene is perhaps TRBD2, from 6 matching bases. For the CDR3, the sequence is CATSRDKSGRGNEQFF. Read as DNA, the sequence is TGTGCCACCAGCAGAGATAAAAGCGGGCGTGGTAATGAGCAGTTCTTC.